This T cell receptor beta chain comes out of a study of blood T cell repertoires in COVID-19. Overall study: The origin of the acute and convalescent COVID-19 samples was the United States, Italy and Spain. Nucleic acid was either cDNA or gDNA, and it came from T cells, B-cell-depleted T cells, or PBMCs.

Authors' methods: Estimation of nucleated cell counts relied on the amplification of reference gene primers. Only in-frame clones appear in the TCRdb table, and some are missing; sequencing was by immunoSEQ multiplex PCR. Clonal size and the V and J genes are those of that table, whereas D and trimming came from the DNA. This sample carries about 98,000 clones, around 80% of them seen once, and the ten largest clones take around 24%. Germline CDR1 and CDR2: KGHSH and LQKENI. The CDR3 has 12 amino acids. With 6 bases removed from V and 4 bases from J, the gap between germline ends came to 10 bases. In regard to this clone: This CDR3 is also generated by other DNA sequences in the sample.

This receptor was taken from a man in his sixties or seventies with acute or convalescent COVID-19. The sequenced material came from peripheral blood. The chain has TRBV18 and TRBJ2-7; D possibly corresponds to TRBD1 (5 bases). CDR3 region: CASSDDSYEQYF. DNA for the CDR3: TGTGCCAGCTCGGACGACAGTTACGAGCAGTACTTC.